This is a list of T cell receptor beta chains from one sample in a study of vaccination effects on CD4 cells after COVID-19. For these receptors, no antigen is known. The repertoire was sequenced with immunoSEQ multiplex PCR; TCRdb's copy has only in-frame clones and lacks some. The profile shows about 57,000 clones, 78% of them singletons. Sequencing used CD4+ T cells from PBMCs cultured without peptide, obtained after COVID-19 vaccination. The receptors stem from a human donor who received a COVID-19 vaccine. The CDR3 runs from the conserved cysteine through the conserved F or W. D genes are given only for firm matches. Rows may omit the clone size; those that give it use once, few, many or a size class.

V	J	D	size	CDR3	DNA
TRBV3-1/TRBV3-2	TRBJ2-3	TRBD2	NA	CASSPGLAGGTDTQYF	TGTGCCAGCAGCCCGGGACTAGCGGGGGGCACAGATACGCAGTATTTT
TRBV5-4	TRBJ1-6	NA	few	CASSLNIPNSPLHF	TGTGCCAGCAGCTTGAACATCCCCAATTCACCCCTCCACTTT
TRBV7-2	TRBJ1-3	NA	NA	CASSLALSSGNTIYF	TGTGCCAGCAGCTTAGCGCTGAGCTCTGGAAACACCATATATTTT
TRBV5-5	TRBJ2-4	NA	NA	CASSSVRVNIQYF	TGTGCCAGCAGCTCTGTCCGGGTAAACATTCAGTACTTC
TRBV27	TRBJ1-2	NA	NA	CASSPHGGATAF	TGTGCCAGCAGTCCCCATGGCGGGGCCACCGCCTTC
TRBV6-2/TRBV6-3	TRBJ2-1	NA	NA	CASSLRGLAYNEQFF	TGTGCCAGCAGTCTACGGGGGCTGGCCTACAATGAGCAGTTCTTC
TRBV4-1	TRBJ2-7	NA	NA	CASSAYRGGSYEQYF	TGCGCCAGCAGCGCCTACCGAGGGGGCTCCTACGAGCAGTACTTC
TRBV6-1	TRBJ1-2	NA	once	CASSEDAGYGYTF	TGTGCCAGCAGTGAAGACGCCGGCTATGGCTACACCTTC
TRBV21-1	TRBJ1-5	NA	NA	CASSKVRCSNQPQHF	TGTGCCAGCAGCAAAGTGAGGTGCAGCAATCAGCCCCAGCATTTT
TRBV2	TRBJ1-2	TRBD1	NA	CARGKGTGGNGYTF	TGTGCCAGGGGGAAAGGGACAGGGGGCAATGGCTACACCTTC
TRBV5-6	TRBJ1-6	TRBD1	NA	CASSFFSGQGSPLHF	TGTGCCAGCAGCTTCTTTTCGGGACAGGGTTCACCCCTCCACTTT
TRBV30	TRBJ2-1	TRBD2	few	CAWSASLAGGWQFF	TGTGCCTGGAGTGCAAGCCTCGCGGGGGGCTGGCAGTTCTTC
TRBV5-8	TRBJ1-4	NA	few	CASSLVARLFF	TGTGCCAGCAGCCTGGTGGCTAGGCTGTTTTTT
TRBV6-2/TRBV6-3	TRBJ2-2	TRBD2	NA	CASSRQREANTGELFF	TGTGCCAGCAGCCGGCAGCGGGAGGCGAACACCGGGGAGCTGTTTTTT
TRBV6-2/TRBV6-3	TRBJ2-7	TRBD2	NA	CASSSPREDEQYF	TGTGCCAGCAGTTCCCCGCGGGAGGACGAGCAGTACTTC
TRBV7-6	TRBJ2-3	TRBD2	NA	CASSPSGGGTDTQYF	TGTGCCAGCAGCCCAAGTGGGGGGGGCACAGATACGCAGTATTTT
TRBV5-1	TRBJ2-6	TRBD1	NA	CASSQFQGAGANVLTF	TGCGCCAGCAGTCAATTCCAGGGGGCTGGGGCCAACGTCCTGACTTTC
TRBV2	TRBJ2-7	TRBD1	NA	CARGRGRPYEQYF	TGTGCCAGAGGTAGGGGGCGCCCCTACGAGCAGTACTTC
TRBV5-1	TRBJ1-4	TRBD1	NA	CASSLDRGREKLFF	TGCGCCAGCAGCCTGGACAGGGGGCGTGAAAAACTGTTTTTT
TRBV5-1	TRBJ2-5	TRBD2	NA	CASSHGAGGGETQYF	TGCGCCAGCAGCCATGGGGCGGGAGGGGGAGAGACCCAGTACTTC
TRBV4-3	TRBJ1-3	NA	NA	CASSQDTGRGNTIYF	TGCGCCAGCAGCCAAGACACAGGGAGAGGAAACACCATATATTTT
TRBV7-2	TRBJ2-1	TRBD1	NA	CASSLDRGTYNEQFF	TGTGCCAGCAGCTTAGACAGGGGGACCTACAATGAGCAGTTCTTC
TRBV7-9	TRBJ2-2	NA	NA	CASSLIAGRAGELFF	TGTGCCAGCAGCTTAATTGCGGGAAGGGCCGGGGAGCTGTTTTTT
TRBV5-4	TRBJ1-1	NA	NA	CASRHERTANTEAFF	TGTGCCAGCAGACACGAACGGACAGCGAACACTGAAGCTTTCTTT
TRBV5-6	TRBJ1-1	NA	once	CASSWGTEAFF	TGTGCCAGCAGCTGGGGCACTGAAGCTTTCTTT
TRBV7-2	TRBJ1-1	NA	once	CASSPWTVTGTEAFF	TGTGCCAGCAGCCCATGGACAGTCACGGGCACTGAAGCTTTCTTT
TRBV25-1	TRBJ1-2	NA	few	CASSESGFNYGYTF	TGTGCCAGCAGTGAATCGGGATTTAACTATGGCTACACCTTC
TRBV7-2	TRBJ1-1	NA	NA	CASSSQGGERFEAFF	TGTGCCAGCAGCTCACAGGGAGGAGAGAGATTTGAAGCTTTCTTT
TRBV2	TRBJ2-7	TRBD2	few	CASRAGTSGSGQYF	TGTGCCAGCAGAGCCGGGACTAGCGGGAGCGGGCAGTACTTC
TRBV5-1	TRBJ1-3	NA	few	CASSLTGSGNTIYF	TGCGCCAGCAGCTTGACAGGGTCTGGAAACACCATATATTTT
TRBV3-1/TRBV3-2	TRBJ2-3	NA	NA	CASSQRGRGTTTDTQYF	TGTGCCAGCAGCCAAAGGGGCAGGGGAACCACTACAGATACGCAGTATTTT
TRBV9	TRBJ1-1	TRBD1	NA	CASSGGQGARSEAFF	TGTGCCAGCAGTGGTGGACAGGGGGCAAGATCTGAAGCTTTCTTT
TRBV5-1	TRBJ1-2	NA	NA	CASSLEGPHYGYTF	TGCGCCAGCAGCTTGGAGGGTCCCCACTACGGCTACACCTTC
TRBV7-2	TRBJ2-5	TRBD2	NA	CASSRRTSGQETQYF	TGTGCCAGCAGCCGGCGGACTAGCGGCCAAGAGACCCAGTACTTC
TRBV24-1	TRBJ2-1	TRBD2	NA	CATSGTGTSSPSNEQFF	TGTGCCACCAGTGGCACAGGGACTAGCTCCCCTTCCAATGAGCAGTTCTTC
TRBV9	TRBJ1-3	NA	NA	CASSGQAPGNTIYF	TGTGCCAGCAGCGGACAGGCCCCTGGAAACACCATATATTTT
TRBV30	TRBJ1-4	TRBD1	medium-sized	CAWSDTGGANEKLFF	TGTGCCTGGAGTGATACAGGGGGCGCTAATGAAAAACTGTTTTTT